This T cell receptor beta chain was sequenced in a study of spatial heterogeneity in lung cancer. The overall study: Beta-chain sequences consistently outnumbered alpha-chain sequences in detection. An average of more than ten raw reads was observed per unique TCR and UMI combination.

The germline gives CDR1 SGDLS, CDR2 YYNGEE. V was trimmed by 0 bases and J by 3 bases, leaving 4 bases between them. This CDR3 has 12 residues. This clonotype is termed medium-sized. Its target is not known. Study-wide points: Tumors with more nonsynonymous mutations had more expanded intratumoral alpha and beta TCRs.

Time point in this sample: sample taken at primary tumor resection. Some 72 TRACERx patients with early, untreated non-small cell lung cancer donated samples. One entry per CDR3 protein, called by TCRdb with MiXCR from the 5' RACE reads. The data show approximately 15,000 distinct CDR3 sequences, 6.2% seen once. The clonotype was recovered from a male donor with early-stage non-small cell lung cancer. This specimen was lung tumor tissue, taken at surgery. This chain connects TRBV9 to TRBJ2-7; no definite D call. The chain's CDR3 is CASSVGSYEQYF. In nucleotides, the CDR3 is TGTGCCAGCAGCGTAGGCAGCTACGAGCAGTACTTC.